This T cell receptor beta chain was observed in a study of blood T cell repertoires in COVID-19. Across the whole study: The samples span acute and convalescent COVID-19 from the United States, Italy and Spain.

In the original workflow: Reference gene primers were amplified, and this amplification served to estimate nucleated cell counts. Produced via immunoSEQ multiplex PCR; TCRdb's table is partial and in-frame only. V and J calls and clone size come straight from that table; D and trimming were deduced from the DNA. The top ten clones hold 15% to 20% of a sample with 80,000 to 100,000 clones, about 87% of them seen once. Germline V gives CDR1 SNHLY, CDR2 FYNNEI. Trimming stripped 5 bases from V and 7 bases from J, with 11 bases between. The CDR3 is 12 residues long. This receptor was taken from a human donor in a cohort sampled during active COVID-19. This chain connects TRBV2 to TRBJ1-2; possibly TRBD1 for D (5 bases). Material for sequencing was peripheral blood. CDR3 amino acids: CASSSDSPGYTF. The CDR3 DNA is TGTGCCAGCAGTTCCGACAGTCCTGGCTACACCTTC.